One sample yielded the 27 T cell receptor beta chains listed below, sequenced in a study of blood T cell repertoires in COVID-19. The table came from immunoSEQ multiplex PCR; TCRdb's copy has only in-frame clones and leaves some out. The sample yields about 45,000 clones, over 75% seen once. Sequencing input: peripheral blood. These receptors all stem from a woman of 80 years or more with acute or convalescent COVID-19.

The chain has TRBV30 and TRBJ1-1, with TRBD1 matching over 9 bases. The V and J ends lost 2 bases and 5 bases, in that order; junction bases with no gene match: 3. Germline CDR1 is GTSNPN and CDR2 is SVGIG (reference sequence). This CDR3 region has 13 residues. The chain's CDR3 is CAWSRDRETEAFF. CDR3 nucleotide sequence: TGTGCCTGGAGTAGGGACAGGGAGACTGAAGCTTTCTTT.

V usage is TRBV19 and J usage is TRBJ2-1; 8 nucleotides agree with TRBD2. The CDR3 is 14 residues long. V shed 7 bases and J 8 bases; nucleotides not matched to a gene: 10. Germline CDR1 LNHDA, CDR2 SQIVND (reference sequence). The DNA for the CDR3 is TGTGCCAGTACCAAGCGGGAGAGTGGCCATGAGCAGTTCTTC. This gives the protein CASTKRESGHEQFF.

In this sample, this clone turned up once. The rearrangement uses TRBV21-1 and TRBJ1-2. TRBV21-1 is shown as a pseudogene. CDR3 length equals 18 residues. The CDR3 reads CASSKWALGGAPGYGYTF. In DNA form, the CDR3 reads TGTGCCAGCAGCAAATGGGCCCTAGGGGGGGCGCCCGGCTATGGCTACACCTTC.

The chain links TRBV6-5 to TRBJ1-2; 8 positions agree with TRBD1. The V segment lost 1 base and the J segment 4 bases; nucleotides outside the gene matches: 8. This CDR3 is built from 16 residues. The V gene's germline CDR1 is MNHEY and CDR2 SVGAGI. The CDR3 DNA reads TGTGCCAGCAGTTACTTTACAGGGGGAGGCATCTATGGCTACACCTTC. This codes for CASSYFTGGGIYGYTF.

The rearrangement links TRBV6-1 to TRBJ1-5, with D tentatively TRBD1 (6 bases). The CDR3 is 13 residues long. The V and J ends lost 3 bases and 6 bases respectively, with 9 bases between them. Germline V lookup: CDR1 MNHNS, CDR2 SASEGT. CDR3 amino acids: CASSDRQVQPQHF. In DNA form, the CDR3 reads TGTGCCAGCAGTGACCGACAGGTTCAGCCCCAGCATTTT.

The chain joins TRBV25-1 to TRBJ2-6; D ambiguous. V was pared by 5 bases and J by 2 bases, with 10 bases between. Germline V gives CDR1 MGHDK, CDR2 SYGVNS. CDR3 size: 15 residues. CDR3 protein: CASSNPLAGANVLTF. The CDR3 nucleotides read TGTGCCAGCAGTAATCCCCTTGCTGGGGCCAACGTCCTGACTTTC.

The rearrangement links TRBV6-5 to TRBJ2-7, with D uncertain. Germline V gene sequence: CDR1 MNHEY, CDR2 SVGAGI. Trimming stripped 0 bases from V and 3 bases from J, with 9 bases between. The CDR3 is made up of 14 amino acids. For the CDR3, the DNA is TGTGCCAGCAGTTACTCGGAGTGGAACTACGAGCAGTACTTC. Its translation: CASSYSEWNYEQYF.

The CDR3 reads CGPTSEYEQYF. Written as DNA, the CDR3 is TGCGGTCCGACTAGCGAGTACGAGCAGTACTTC. The genes are TRBV20-1 and TRBJ2-7, with 8 bases lining up with TRBD2. Germline-derived CDR1 and CDR2 are DFQATT and SNEGSKA (reference sequence). The CDR3 sequence is 11 residues long.

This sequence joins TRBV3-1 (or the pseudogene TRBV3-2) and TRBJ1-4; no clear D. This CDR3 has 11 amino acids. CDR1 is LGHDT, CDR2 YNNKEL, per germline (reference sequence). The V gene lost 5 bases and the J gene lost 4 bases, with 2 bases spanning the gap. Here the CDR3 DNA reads TGTGCCAGCAGCTATAATGAAAAACTGTTTTTT. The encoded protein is CASSYNEKLFF.

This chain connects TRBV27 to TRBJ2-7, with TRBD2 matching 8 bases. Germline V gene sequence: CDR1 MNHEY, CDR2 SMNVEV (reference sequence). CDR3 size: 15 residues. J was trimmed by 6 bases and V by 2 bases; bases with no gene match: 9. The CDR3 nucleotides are TGTGCCAGCAGTTTACTCCCCGGGACTAGTGGCGAGCAGTACTTC. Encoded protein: CASSLLPGTSGEQYF.

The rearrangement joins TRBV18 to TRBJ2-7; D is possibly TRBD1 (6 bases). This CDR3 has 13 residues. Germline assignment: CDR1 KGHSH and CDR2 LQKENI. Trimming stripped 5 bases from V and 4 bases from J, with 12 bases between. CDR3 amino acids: CASSTRQGYEQYF. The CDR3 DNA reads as TGTGCCAGCTCAACCCGGCAGGGGTACGAGCAGTACTTC.

The CDR3 DNA follows: TGTGCCAGCAGCTCCCCCCAGGTGGGAGGATTCACAGATACGCAGTATTTT. It is translated as CASSSPQVGGFTDTQYF. This rearrangement joins TRBV5-4 to TRBJ2-3, with a possible D match to TRBD2 (6 bases). The CDR3 is 17 amino acids. Germline V gives CDR1 SGHNT, CDR2 YYREEE (reference sequence). V lost 3 bases and J lost 2, with 19 bases in between.

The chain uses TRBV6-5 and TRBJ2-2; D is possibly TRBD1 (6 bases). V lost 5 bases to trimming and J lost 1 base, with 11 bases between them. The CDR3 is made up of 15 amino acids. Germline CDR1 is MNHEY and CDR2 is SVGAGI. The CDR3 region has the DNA TGTGCCAGCAGTAGACGGACAGAGAACACCGGGGAGCTGTTTTTT. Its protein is CASSRRTENTGELFF.

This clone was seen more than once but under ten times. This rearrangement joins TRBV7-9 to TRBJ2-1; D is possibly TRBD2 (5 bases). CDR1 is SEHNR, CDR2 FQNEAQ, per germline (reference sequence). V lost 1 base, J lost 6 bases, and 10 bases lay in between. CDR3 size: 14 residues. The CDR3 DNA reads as TGTGCCAGCAGCTTAGGCGGGCAGTCCAATGAGCAGTTCTTC. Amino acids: CASSLGGQSNEQFF.

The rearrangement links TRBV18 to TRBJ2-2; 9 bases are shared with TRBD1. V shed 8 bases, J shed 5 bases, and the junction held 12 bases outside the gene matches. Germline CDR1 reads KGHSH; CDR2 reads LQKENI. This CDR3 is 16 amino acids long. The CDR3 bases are TGTGCCAGCACGTTTTCCGGGACAGGGAGGACCGGGGAGCTGTTTTTT. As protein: CASTFSGTGRTGELFF.

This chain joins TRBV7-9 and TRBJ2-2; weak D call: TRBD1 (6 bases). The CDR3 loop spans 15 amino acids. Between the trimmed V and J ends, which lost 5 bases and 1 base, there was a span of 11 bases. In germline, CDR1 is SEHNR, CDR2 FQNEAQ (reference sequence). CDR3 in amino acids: CASSVTGRNTGELFF. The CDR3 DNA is TGTGCCAGCAGCGTCACAGGGAGGAACACCGGGGAGCTGTTTTTT.

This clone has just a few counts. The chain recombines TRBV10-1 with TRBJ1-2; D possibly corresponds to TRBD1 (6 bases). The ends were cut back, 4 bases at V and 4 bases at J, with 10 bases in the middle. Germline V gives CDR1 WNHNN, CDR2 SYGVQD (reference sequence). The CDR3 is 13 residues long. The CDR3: CASSAQGPYGYTF. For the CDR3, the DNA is TGCGCCAGCAGTGCTCAGGGGCCCTATGGCTACACCTTC.

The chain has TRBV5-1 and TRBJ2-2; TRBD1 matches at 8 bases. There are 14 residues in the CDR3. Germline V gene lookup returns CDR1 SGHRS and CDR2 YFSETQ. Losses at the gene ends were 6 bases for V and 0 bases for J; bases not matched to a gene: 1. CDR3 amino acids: CASIRGPNTGELFF. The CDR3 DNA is TGCGCCAGCATCAGGGGGCCGAACACCGGGGAGCTGTTTTTT. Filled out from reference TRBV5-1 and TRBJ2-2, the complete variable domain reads KAGVTQTPRYLIKTRGQQVTLSCSPISGHRSVSWYQQTPGQGLQFLFEYFSETQRNKGNFPGRFSGRQFSNSRSEMNVSTLELGDSALYLCASIRGPNTGELFFGEGSRLTVL.

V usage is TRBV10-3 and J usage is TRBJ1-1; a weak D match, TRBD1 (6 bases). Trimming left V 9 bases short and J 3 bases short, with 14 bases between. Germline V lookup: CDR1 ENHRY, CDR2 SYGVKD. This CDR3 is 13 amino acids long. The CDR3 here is CAISRKGDTEAFF. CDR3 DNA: TGTGCCATTAGTCGGAAGGGGGACACTGAAGCTTTCTTT.

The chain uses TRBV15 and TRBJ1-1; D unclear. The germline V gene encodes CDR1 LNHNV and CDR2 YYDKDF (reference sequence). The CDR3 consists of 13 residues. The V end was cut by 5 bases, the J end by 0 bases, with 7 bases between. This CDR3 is CATSLEMNTEAFF. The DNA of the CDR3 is TGTGCCACCAGCCTGGAGATGAACACTGAAGCTTTCTTT.

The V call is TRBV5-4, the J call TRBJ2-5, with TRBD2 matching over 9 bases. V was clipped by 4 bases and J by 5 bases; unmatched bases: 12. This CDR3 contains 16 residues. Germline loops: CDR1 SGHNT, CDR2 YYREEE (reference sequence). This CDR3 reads CASSPNLGAGGETQYF. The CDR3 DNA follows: TGTGCCAGCAGCCCAAATTTGGGGGCGGGGGGGGAGACCCAGTACTTC.

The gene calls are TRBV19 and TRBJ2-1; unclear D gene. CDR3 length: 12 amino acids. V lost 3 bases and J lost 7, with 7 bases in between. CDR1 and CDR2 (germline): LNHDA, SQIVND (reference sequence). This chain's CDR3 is CASSIGWNEQFF. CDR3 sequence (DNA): TGTGCCAGTAGTATCGGGTGGAATGAGCAGTTCTTC.

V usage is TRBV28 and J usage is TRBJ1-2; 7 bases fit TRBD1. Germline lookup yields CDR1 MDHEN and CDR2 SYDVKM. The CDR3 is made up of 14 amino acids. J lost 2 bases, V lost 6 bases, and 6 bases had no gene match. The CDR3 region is CASRPGQANYGYTF. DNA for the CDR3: TGTGCCAGCAGGCCAGGACAGGCGAACTATGGCTACACCTTC.

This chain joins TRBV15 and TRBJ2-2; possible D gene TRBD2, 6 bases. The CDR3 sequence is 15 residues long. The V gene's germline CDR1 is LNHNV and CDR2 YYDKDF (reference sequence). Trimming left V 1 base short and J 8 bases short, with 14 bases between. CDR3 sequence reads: CATSRVGGVRGELFF. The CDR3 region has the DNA TGTGCCACCAGCAGAGTTGGCGGGGTCCGGGGGGAGCTGTTTTTT.

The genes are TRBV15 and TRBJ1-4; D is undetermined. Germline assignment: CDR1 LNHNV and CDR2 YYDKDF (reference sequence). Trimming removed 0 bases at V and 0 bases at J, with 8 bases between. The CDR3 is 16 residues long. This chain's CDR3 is CATSRERASTNEKLFF. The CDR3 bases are TGTGCCACCAGCAGAGAGCGGGCTTCAACTAATGAAAAACTGTTTTTT.

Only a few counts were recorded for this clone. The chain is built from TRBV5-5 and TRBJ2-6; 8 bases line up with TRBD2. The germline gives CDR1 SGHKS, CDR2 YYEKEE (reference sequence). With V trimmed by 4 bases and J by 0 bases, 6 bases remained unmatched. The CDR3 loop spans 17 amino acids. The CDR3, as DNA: TGTGCCAGCAGCATGGCAGGGACTAGCTCTGGGGCCAACGTCCTGACTTTC. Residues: CASSMAGTSSGANVLTF. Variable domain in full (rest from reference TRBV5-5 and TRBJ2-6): DAGVTQSPTHLIKTRGQQVTLRCSPISGHKSVSWYQQVLGQGPQFIFQYYEKEERGRGNFPDRFSARQFPNYSSELNVNALLLGDSALYLCASSMAGTSSGANVLTFGAGSRLTVL.

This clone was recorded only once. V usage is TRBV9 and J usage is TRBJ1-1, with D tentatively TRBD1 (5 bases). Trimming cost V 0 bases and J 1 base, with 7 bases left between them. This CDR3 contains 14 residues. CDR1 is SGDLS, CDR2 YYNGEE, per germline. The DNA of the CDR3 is TGTGCCAGCAGCGTAGGGCAGGGGAACACTGAAGCTTTCTTT. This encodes CASSVGQGNTEAFF. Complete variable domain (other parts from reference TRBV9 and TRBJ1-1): DSGVTQTPKHLITATGQRVTLRCSPRSGDLSVYWYQQSLDQGLQFLIQYYNGEERAKGNILERFSAQQFPDLHSELNLSSLELGDSALYFCASSVGQGNTEAFFGQGTRLTVV.